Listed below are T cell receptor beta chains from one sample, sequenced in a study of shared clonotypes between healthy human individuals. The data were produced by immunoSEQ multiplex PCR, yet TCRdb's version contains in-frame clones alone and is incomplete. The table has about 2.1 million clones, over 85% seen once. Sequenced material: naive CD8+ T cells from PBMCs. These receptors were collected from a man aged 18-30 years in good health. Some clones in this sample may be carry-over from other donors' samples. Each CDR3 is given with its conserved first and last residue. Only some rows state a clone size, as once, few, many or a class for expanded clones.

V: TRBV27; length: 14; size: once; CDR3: CASRDRGRTDTQYF
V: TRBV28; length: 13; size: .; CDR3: CASSFVRNTEAFF
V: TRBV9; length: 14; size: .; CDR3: CASSVAEFAYEQYF
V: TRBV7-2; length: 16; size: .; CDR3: CASSLGWGQGAYEQYF
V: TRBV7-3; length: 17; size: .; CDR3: CASSLTGLAGFTDTQYF
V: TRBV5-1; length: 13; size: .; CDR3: CASSYRQNTEAFF
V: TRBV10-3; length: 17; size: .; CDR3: CAIRRLDYRSGANVLTF
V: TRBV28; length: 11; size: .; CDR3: CASSLLNEQFF
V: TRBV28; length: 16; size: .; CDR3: CASSFPLGDRMNEQFF
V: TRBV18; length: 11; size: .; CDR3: CASSTGNTIYF
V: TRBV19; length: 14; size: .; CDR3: CASSPGTASYEQYF
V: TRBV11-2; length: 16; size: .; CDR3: CASSLGRGPVAGELFF
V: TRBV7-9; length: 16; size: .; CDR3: CASSPKEAGVGHEQYF
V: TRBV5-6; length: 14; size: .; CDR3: CASSPTTGNTEAFF
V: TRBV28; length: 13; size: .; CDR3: CASSLRGSQPQHF
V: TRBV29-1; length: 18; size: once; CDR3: CSARTSLIGRLTYNEQFF
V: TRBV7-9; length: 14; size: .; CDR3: CASSLPHPNTEAFF
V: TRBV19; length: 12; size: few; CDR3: CASSQEWEKLFF
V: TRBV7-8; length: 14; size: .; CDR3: CASSTGTGDYEQYF
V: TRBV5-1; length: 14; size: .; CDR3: CASSPSTGDYGYTF
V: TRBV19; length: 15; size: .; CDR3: CASSIVGGPTYEQYF
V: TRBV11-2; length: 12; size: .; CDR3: CASSLDSYEQYF
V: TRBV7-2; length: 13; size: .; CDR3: CASSPLTRETQYF
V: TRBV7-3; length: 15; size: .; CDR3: CASSLTHRDTGELFF
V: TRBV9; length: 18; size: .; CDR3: CASSVVGAGGLGYNEQFF
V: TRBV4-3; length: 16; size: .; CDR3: CASSQEWTGSGTEAFF
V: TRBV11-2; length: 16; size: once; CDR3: CASSLKQDSSTDTQYF
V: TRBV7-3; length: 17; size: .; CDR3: CASSLTGLAGGFYEQYF
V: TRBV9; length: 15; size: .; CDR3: CASRGDSQRGYGYTF
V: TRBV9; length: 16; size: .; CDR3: CASSGGQVRGFDGYTF
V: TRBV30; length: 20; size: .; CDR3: CAWSAYHASPAAPTNEKLFF
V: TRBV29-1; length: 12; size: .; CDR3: CSAAGGSYEQYF
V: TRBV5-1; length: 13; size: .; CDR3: CASSLSGQNEQFF
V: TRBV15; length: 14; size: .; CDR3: CATSTTRGPHEQYF
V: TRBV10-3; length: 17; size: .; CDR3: CAISEFPSGSSYNEQFF
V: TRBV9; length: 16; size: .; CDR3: CASSVGTSGRVHEQFF
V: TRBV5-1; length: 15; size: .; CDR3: CASSQDRGPTYEQYF
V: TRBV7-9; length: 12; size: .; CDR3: CASSGTDFLPFF
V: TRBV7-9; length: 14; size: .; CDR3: CASSFGQGAQPQHF
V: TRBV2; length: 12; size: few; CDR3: CASTEANEKLFF
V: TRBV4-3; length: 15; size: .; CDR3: CASSQDPDSYYEQYF
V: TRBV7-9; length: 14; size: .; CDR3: CASSPRDRWYEQYF
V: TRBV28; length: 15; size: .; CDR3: CASSLTSGRYNEQFF
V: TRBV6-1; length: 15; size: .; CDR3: CASSEKGLAAYEQYF
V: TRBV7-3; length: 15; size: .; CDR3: CASSSSRGLSNEQFF
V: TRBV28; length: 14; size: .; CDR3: CASSFGRGRYGYTF
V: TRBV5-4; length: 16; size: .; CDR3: CASNGGLAANTGELFF
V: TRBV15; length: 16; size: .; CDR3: CATSRVITSGRETQYF
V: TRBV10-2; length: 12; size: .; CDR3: CASGVSPGELFF
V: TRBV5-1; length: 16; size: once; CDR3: CASSLDRGATNEKLFF
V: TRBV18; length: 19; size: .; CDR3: CASSPPRISGGTIQETQYF
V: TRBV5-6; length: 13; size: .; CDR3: CASSRDISYEQYF
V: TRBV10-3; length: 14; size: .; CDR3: CAISWDRLNTEAFF
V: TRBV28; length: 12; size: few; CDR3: CASSLGPGKLFF